These T cell receptor beta chains were read from a single sample in a study of blood T cell repertoires in COVID-19. Repertoires were generated with immunoSEQ multiplex PCR, while TCRdb's copy carries only in-frame clones and drops some. The sample carries about 110,000 clones, approximately 90% recorded once. The sequencing sample was made of peripheral blood. The receptors stem from a woman between 50 and 59 years old with acute or convalescent COVID-19. CDR3s leave out the opening cysteine and the closing phenylalanine or tryptophan.

V: TRBV27
CDR3: ASSRGTLGTEAF

V: TRBV30
CDR3: AWTITGGHSPLH

V: TRBV27
CDR3: ASSLSGGRTQY

V: TRBV12-3/TRBV12-4
CDR3: ASSLGGGYT

V: TRBV7-9
CDR3: ASSPDLTDTEAF

V: TRBV15
CDR3: ATSRDSAGSDEQY

V: TRBV6-2/TRBV6-3
CDR3: ASNPAQGANTGELF

V: TRBV6-1
CDR3: ASSETAYEQY

V: TRBV3-1/TRBV3-2
CDR3: ASSQGTLSYEQY

V: TRBV10-1
CDR3: ASSKGASGSTDTQY

V: TRBV14
CDR3: ASSLRLEAPQY

V: TRBV19
CDR3: ASSKGQLLTYEQY